The 31 T cell receptor beta chains in this list originate from one sample, sequenced in a study of response to subunit inactivated influenza vaccine. TCRdb analysed the RT-PCR reads with MiXCR anew, one entry per CDR3 protein. The data hold around 750,000 distinct CDR3 sequences, with roughly 20% observed a single time. Here the sequenced sample was PBMCs from blood, taken roughly 5 days after vaccination. These receptors came from a man aged 50-59 years who received an inactivated influenza vaccine.

This clonotype was seen a handful of times. This chain links TRBV27 with TRBJ2-7; D is perhaps TRBD1 or TRBD2 (5 bases each). Germline V gene data show CDR1 as MNHEY and CDR2 as SMNVEV (reference sequence). Trimming left V 6 bases short and J 3 bases short, with 18 bases between. This CDR3 is built from 15 residues. The CDR3 loop is CASSRTGTRNYEQYF. CDR3 coding DNA: TGTGCCAGCAGCAGAACCGGGACCCGGAACTACGAGCAGTACTTC.

This clonotype was seen a few times. Here the CDR3 DNA reads TGTGCCAGCAGGAAACTCGACAGTATGGACACTGAAGCTTTCTTT. Residues: CASRKLDSMDTEAFF. This rearrangement joins TRBV6-1 to TRBJ1-1; weak D call: TRBD1 (5 bases). Between the trimmed V and J ends, which lost 6 bases and 3 bases, there was a span of 17 bases. Per the germline V gene, CDR1 is MNHNS and CDR2 is SASEGT. The CDR3 spans 15 residues.

The gene calls are TRBV3-1 and TRBJ1-3; maybe TRBD1 (6 bases). Germline CDR1 and CDR2: LGHDT and YNNKEL (reference sequence). CDR3 size: 12 residues. V was shortened by 8 bases and J by 2 bases, with 7 bases between the two germline ends. The CDR3 region is CASWGPGNTIYF. The CDR3 DNA follows: TGTGCCAGCTGGGGGCCTGGAAACACCATATATTTT.

V usage is TRBV24-1 and J usage is TRBJ2-1; 9 bases agree with TRBD1. V lost 9 bases and J lost 0; bases outside the gene matches: 8. CDR3 length: 16 residues. Germline CDR1 reads KGHDR; CDR2 reads SFDVKD. The CDR3 loop is CATADRGGLSYNEQFF. For the CDR3, the DNA is TGTGCCACCGCGGACAGGGGCGGCCTCTCCTACAATGAGCAGTTCTTC.

In its sample, this clonotype was seen many times. The chain employs TRBV5-6 and TRBJ1-2; D is uncertain. The V gene lost 2 bases and the J gene lost 7 bases, with 18 bases spanning the gap. Germline assignment: CDR1 SGHDT and CDR2 YYEEEE. CDR3 length: 15 residues. The CDR3 region is CASSFESAPTSGYTF. Written as DNA, the CDR3 is TGTGCCAGCAGCTTCGAGTCAGCTCCTACCTCTGGCTACACCTTC.

This clonotype came up a few times. The rearrangement joins TRBV5-1 to TRBJ2-5; TRBD2 agrees at 9 bases. The CDR3 length is 15 residues. The germline V gene encodes CDR1 SGHRS and CDR2 YFSETQ. The V segment lost 0 bases and the J segment 3 bases; nucleotides outside the gene matches: 3. The CDR3 bases are TGCGCCAGCAGCTTGGGGATAGCGGGGGAAGAGACCCAGTACTTC. Its translation is CASSLGIAGEETQYF.

This clonotype was counted many times. This chain uses TRBV15 with TRBJ2-1; D possibly matches TRBD1 or TRBD2 (5 bases each). The CDR3 runs 18 residues. Trimming took 1 base from V and 5 from J, leaving 21 bases between them. Germline V gene lookup returns CDR1 LNHNV and CDR2 YYDKDF (reference sequence). CDR3 bases: TGTGCCACCAGCAGAGTGGGGGAACTAAGACGGAGGAACAATGAGCAGTTCTTC. Protein sequence: CATSRVGELRRRNNEQFF.

The J gene is TRBJ1-3, the V gene TRBV7-2; D is uncertain. V was cut by 5 bases and J by 1 base, with 12 bases left in between. The CDR3 has 15 amino acids. CDR1 and CDR2 (germline): SGHTA, FQGNSA. The chain's CDR3 is CASSRASTSGNTIYF. In DNA, the CDR3 is TGTGCCAGCAGCCGGGCCTCCACTTCTGGAAACACCATATATTTT.

This clonotype occurred many times. This chain connects TRBV12-3 or TRBV12-4 to TRBJ2-1; D remains ambiguous. The V gene lost 3 bases and the J gene lost 8 bases, with 11 bases spanning the gap. The CDR3 spans 13 residues. CDR3 coding DNA: TGTGCCAGCAGTTTCCCGATGACGGATGAGCAGTTCTTC. It is translated as CASSFPMTDEQFF.

A few counts support this clonotype. The V call is TRBV20-1, the J call TRBJ2-5, with TRBD1 matching over 7 bases. The CDR3 loop spans 12 amino acids. V gave up 2 bases and J gave up 8 bases; unmatched junction bases: 5. Germline CDR1 DFQATT, CDR2 SNEGSKA (reference sequence). The CDR3: CSARPGTATQYF. CDR3 bases: TGCAGTGCTAGACCCGGGACAGCAACCCAGTACTTC.

This clonotype was counted between two and nine times. The V call is TRBV12-3 or TRBV12-4, the J call TRBJ2-3, with 7 bases lining up with TRBD2. V lost 6 bases and J lost 6; bases outside the gene matches: 6. This CDR3 region has 13 residues. The CDR3 nucleotides read TGTGCCAGCAGCGAGAGCGGGGTGGATACGCAGTATTTT. Residues: CASSESGVDTQYF.

V and J are TRBV29-1 and TRBJ2-2, with 8 bases identical to TRBD2. CDR1 is SQVTM, CDR2 ANQGSEA, per germline. This CDR3 is built from 15 residues. V dropped 2 bases and J dropped 9; count of bases not matched to a gene: 11. In DNA form, the CDR3 reads TGCAGCGTTGAAAGGAAGCGGGAGCTTTCCCGGGAGCTGTTTTTT. Encoded protein: CSVERKRELSRELFF.

This clonotype has more than one count but fewer than ten. The CDR3 coding sequence is TGTGCCAGCAGCATTGGAGGCACAGATACGCAGTATTTT. Translated, it gives CASSIGGTDTQYF. V and J are TRBV7-2 and TRBJ2-3; D is uncertain. CDR3 length: 13 residues. The germline CDR1 and CDR2 sequences are SGHTA and FQGNSA. V was trimmed by 5 bases and J by 1 base, leaving 7 bases between them.

This clonotype was seen at least ten times. The chain combines TRBV12-3 or TRBV12-4 with TRBJ2-1; no reliable D call. V lost 5 bases and J 0 bases, leaving 5 bases between the germline ends. This CDR3 spans 13 amino acids. The CDR3 region is CASSPASYNEQFF. In DNA, the CDR3 is TGTGCCAGCAGTCCCGCCTCCTACAATGAGCAGTTCTTC.

Points on this clonotype: This sequence may be a read error, since a much larger clone differs from it by one base. This chain uses TRBV20-1 with TRBJ2-3, with D maybe TRBD2 (5 bases). V was shortened by 6 bases and J by 4 bases, with 14 bases between the two germline ends. In germline, CDR1 is DFQATT, CDR2 SNEGSKA (reference sequence). The CDR3 runs to 13 residues. The CDR3, as DNA: TGCAGTGCCCTACTAGTGGGAGCAGATACGCAGTATTTT. Amino acid sequence: CSALLVGADTQYF.

The DNA of the CDR3 is TGTGCCAGCTCACCACCGGCAGCAGGAGATACGCAGTATTTT. Residues: CASSPPAAGDTQYF. The chain carries TRBV18 and TRBJ2-3, with D uncertain. CDR1 and CDR2 from the germline V gene are KGHSH and LQKENI. This CDR3 has 14 amino acids. V was shortened by 0 bases and J by 5 bases, with 9 bases between the two germline ends.

This clonotype was seen a few times. The chain has TRBV15 and TRBJ2-5; tentatively, D is TRBD1 (5 bases). CDR3 size: 16 residues. V was cut by 2 bases and J by 1 base, with 14 bases left in between. CDR1 and CDR2 (germline): LNHNV, YYDKDF (reference sequence). The CDR3 sequence is CATSRHFTQGQETQYF. Here the CDR3 DNA reads TGTGCCACCAGCAGACACTTTACCCAGGGCCAAGAGACCCAGTACTTC.

The sample holds a few counts of this clonotype. The rearrangement joins TRBV20-1 to TRBJ1-5; the match to TRBD1 covers 7 bases. CDR1 and CDR2 from the germline V gene are DFQATT and SNEGSKA (reference sequence). J was trimmed by 6 bases and V by 1 base; bases with no gene match: 9. CDR3 length: 15 residues. Here the CDR3 reads CSARGRQGGGQPQHF. As DNA, the CDR3 is TGCAGTGCTAGAGGAAGACAGGGCGGGGGTCAGCCCCAGCATTTT.

This sequence joins TRBV20-1 and TRBJ2-1; no definite D call. The CDR3 consists of 11 residues. V lost 6 bases and J 9 bases, leaving 12 bases between the germline ends. The germline V gene encodes CDR1 DFQATT and CDR2 SNEGSKA (reference sequence). The CDR3 nucleotides are TGCAGTGCCACGCGTGGGGTTGAGCAGTTCTTC. Encoded protein: CSATRGVEQFF.

This clonotype has ten or more counts. The genes are TRBV4-2 and TRBJ2-2; 10 bases agree with TRBD2. Germline CDR1 LGHNA, CDR2 YNFKEQ. J was trimmed by 4 bases and V by 5 bases; bases with no gene match: 4. This CDR3 is built from 15 residues. The CDR3 spells CASSAGLASTGELFF. CDR3 nucleotide sequence: TGTGCCAGCAGCGCGGGACTAGCGAGCACCGGGGAGCTGTTTTTT.

This clonotype has a count of ten or more. The chain recombines TRBV4-3 with TRBJ2-7; the match to TRBD2 covers 7 bases. With 0 bases clipped from V and 2 bases from J, the junction kept 7 bases outside the gene matches. Germline V gene sequence: CDR1 LGHNA, CDR2 YSLEER. The CDR3 has 16 residues. The CDR3 is CASSQDLASGAYEQYF. CDR3 in DNA: TGCGCCAGCAGCCAAGACCTAGCTAGCGGAGCCTACGAGCAGTACTTC.

This clonotype has just a few counts. The genes are TRBV30 and TRBJ2-3; 8 bases map to TRBD1. The CDR3 sequence is 13 residues long. Germline CDR1 reads GTSNPN; CDR2 reads SVGIG (reference sequence). V was clipped by 7 bases and J by 3 bases; unmatched bases: 6. CDR3 sequence (DNA): TGTGCCTCGTACCAGGGGGCTACAGATACGCAGTATTTT. This gives the protein CASYQGATDTQYF.

V is TRBV3-1 and J is TRBJ2-1; the match to TRBD2 covers 9 bases. The germline CDR1 and CDR2 sequences are LGHDT and YNNKEL (reference sequence). This CDR3 region has 15 residues. The trim removed 4 bases at V and 7 bases at J, leaving 8 bases unmatched. CDR3 nucleotide sequence: TGTGCCAGCAGCCGTTTAGCGGGAGCCTCGAATGAGCAGTTCTTC. Translated: CASSRLAGASNEQFF.

The J gene is TRBJ2-3, the V gene TRBV11-2, with D perhaps TRBD2 (6 bases). Germline V gene lookup returns CDR1 SGHAT and CDR2 FQNNGV. Trimming pared 3 bases from V and 15 bases from J, leaving 22 bases between. The CDR3 totals 14 residues. The CDR3 region is CASSLSRDFPLQYF. Written as DNA, the CDR3 is TGTGCCAGCAGCTTGTCTCGGGACTTCCCTCTGCAATATTTT.

This clonotype was seen at least ten times. This chain uses TRBV12-3 or TRBV12-4 with TRBJ1-6, with unresolved D. The CDR3 runs to 15 residues. V was shortened by 8 bases and J by 7 bases, with 18 bases between the two germline ends. In nucleotides, the CDR3 is TGTGCCAGCGCCACCAGGACGTTAGGAAATTCACCCCTCCACTTT. Protein product: CASATRTLGNSPLHF.

J is TRBJ2-3 and V is TRBV12-3 or TRBV12-4; 10 bases align to TRBD2. With V trimmed by 5 bases and J by 6 bases, 14 bases remained unmatched. This CDR3 is 17 amino acids long. The CDR3 here is CASSQLAGSGGGDTQYF. The CDR3 bases are TGTGCCAGCAGTCAACTAGCGGGGAGCGGGGGTGGTGATACGCAGTATTTT.

The sample holds a few counts of this clonotype. The chain is built from TRBV7-9 and TRBJ1-6; 7 nucleotides align to TRBD1. CDR3 length: 15 amino acids. The germline V gene encodes CDR1 SEHNR and CDR2 FQNEAQ (reference sequence). V dropped 5 bases and J dropped 5; count of bases not matched to a gene: 6. The CDR3 coding sequence is TGTGCCAGCAGCAAAAGGGGGCAGGATAATTCACCCCTCCACTTT. Its protein product is CASSKRGQDNSPLHF.

At least ten counts were recorded for this clonotype. The chain joins TRBV12-3 or TRBV12-4 to TRBJ2-3; D not resolved. V gave up 6 bases and J gave up 3 bases, with 13 bases separating them. This CDR3 contains 14 residues. CDR3 nucleotide sequence: TGTGCCAGCAGCTATTTGTCTTTGACAGATACGCAGTATTTT. The encoded protein is CASSYLSLTDTQYF.

This clonotype came up many times. The chain is built from TRBV7-2 and TRBJ2-5; TRBD1 is a possible D gene (5 bases). Germline-derived CDR1 and CDR2 are SGHTA and FQGNSA. The CDR3 sequence is 14 residues long. Trimming removed 1 base from V and 4 bases from J, with 10 bases in between. The CDR3 bases are TGTGCCAGCAGCTTAGGCCTGGGGCCAGAGACCCAGTACTTC. It translates to CASSLGLGPETQYF.

The V and J genes are TRBV4-1 and TRBJ1-1, with no clear D. The CDR3 is made up of 14 amino acids. V lost 4 bases and J 4 bases, leaving 13 bases between the germline ends. The germline V gene has CDR1 MGHRA and CDR2 YSYEKL. The CDR3 DNA sequence: TGCGCCAGCAGCCCTACCTCGGGGTTCACTGAAGCTTTCTTT. Translating gives CASSPTSGFTEAFF.

This clonotype was recorded a few times. This chain joins TRBV21-1 and TRBJ2-7; TRBD2 is the table's D call, not checked against the DNA. TRBV21-1 corresponds to a pseudogene. The CDR3 consists of 17 residues. The CDR3 DNA sequence: TGTGCCAGCAGCAAAGAATATTTGCTAGCGGTTACCTACGAGCAGTACTTC. This sequence encodes CASSKEYLLAVTYEQYF.